This T cell receptor beta chain was identified during a study of OX40 agonist ivuxolimab in advanced cancers. Study context: Ivuxolimab is an agonistic anti-OX40 (CD134) antibody, and patients were treated with it. Melanoma, hepatocellular carcinoma, head and neck or renal cell cancer occurred in dose-escalation patients.

The V and J ends lost 6 bases and 5 bases respectively, with 13 bases between them. The V gene's germline CDR1 is SNHLY and CDR2 FYNNEI. CDR3 size: 13 residues. The count of this clone is one. Sequencing used immunoSEQ multiplex PCR; TCRdb keeps in-frame clones, though not all of them. The profile covers some 41,000 clones, with 75% to 90% appearing a single time and 0.55% to 0.7% taken by the ten largest. The sequence was collected from an adult with an advanced solid tumor such as melanoma, head and neck, liver or kidney cancer. The gene calls are TRBV2 and TRBJ1-1; D may be TRBD1 (5 bases). The starting material was CD4+ or CD8+ T cells sorted from blood, obtained in a trial of the OX40 agonist ivuxolimab. The CDR3 nucleotides read TGTGCCAGCAGCGTTGACAGTTGGACTGAAGCTTTCTTT. Protein sequence: CASSVDSWTEAFF.